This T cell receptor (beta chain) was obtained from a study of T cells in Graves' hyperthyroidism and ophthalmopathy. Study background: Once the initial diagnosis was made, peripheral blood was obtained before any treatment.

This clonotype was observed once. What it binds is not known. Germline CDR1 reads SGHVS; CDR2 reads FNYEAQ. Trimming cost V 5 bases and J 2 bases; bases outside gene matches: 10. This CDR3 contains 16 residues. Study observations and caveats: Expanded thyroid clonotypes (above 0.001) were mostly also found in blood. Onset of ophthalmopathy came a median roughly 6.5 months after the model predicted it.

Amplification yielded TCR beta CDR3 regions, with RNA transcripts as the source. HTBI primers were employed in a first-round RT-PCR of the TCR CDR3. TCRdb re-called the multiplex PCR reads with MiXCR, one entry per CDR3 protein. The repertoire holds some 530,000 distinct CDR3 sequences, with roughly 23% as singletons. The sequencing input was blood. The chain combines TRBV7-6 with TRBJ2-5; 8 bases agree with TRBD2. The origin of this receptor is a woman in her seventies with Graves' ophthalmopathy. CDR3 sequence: CASSHGDIAGQETQYF. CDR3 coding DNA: TGTGCCAGCAGCCACGGGGACATAGCGGGGCAAGAGACCCAGTACTTC.